This T cell receptor (beta chain) is from a study of T cells in narcolepsy. Overall study context: Enrolled donors included narcolepsy type 1 or type 2 patients and healthy controls.

Concerning this clone: Its antigen remains unknown.

Study outcomes and limitations: Blood of same and different patients, but not healthy controls, reportedly held recurring autoreactive clonotypes. In some patient and control memory CD4+ samples, autoreactive clones were absent. HCRT-specific and TRIB2-specific autoreactive clonotypes appeared among same-patient CSF and blood CD4+ clonotypes.

Some clones are missing from TCRdb's copy, which holds only in-frame ones; the method was immunoSEQ multiplex PCR. The repertoire holds around 32,000 clones, with more than 75% as singletons. The TCR sequence derives from a human donor with narcolepsy. Sequencing input: CD45RA- memory CD4+ T cells from PBMCs.

CDR3 in amino acids: CAWSVMAAPGTDTQYF. The CDR3, as DNA: TGTGCCTGGAGTGTTATGGCAGCCCCAGGCACAGATACGCAGTATTTT. The V and J genes are TRBV30 and TRBJ2-3; D gene uncertain. The germline gives CDR1 GTSNPN, CDR2 SVGIG (reference sequence). Deletions cut 0 bases from V and 1 base from J, with 14 bases between. The CDR3 sequence is 16 residues long.